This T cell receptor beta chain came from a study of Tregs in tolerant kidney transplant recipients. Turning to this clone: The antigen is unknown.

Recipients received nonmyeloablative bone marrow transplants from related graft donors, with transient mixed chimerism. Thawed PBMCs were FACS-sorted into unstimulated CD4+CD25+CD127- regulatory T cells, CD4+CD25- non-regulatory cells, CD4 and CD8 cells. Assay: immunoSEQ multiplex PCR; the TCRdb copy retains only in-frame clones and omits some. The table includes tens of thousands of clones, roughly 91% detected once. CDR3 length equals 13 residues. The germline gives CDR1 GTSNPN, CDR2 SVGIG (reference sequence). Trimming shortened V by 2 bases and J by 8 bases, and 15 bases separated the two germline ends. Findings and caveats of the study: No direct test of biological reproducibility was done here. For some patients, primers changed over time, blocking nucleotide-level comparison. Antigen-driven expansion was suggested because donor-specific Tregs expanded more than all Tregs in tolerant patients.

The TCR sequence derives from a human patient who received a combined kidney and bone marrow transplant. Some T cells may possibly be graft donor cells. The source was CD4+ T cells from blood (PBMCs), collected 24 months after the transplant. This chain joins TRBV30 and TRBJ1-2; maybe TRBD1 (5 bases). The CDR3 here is CAWSSVRVEGYTF. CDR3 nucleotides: TGTGCCTGGAGTTCCGTCAGGGTGGAAGGCTACACCTTC.